This record looks at one T cell receptor (beta chain) sequence and its context. No antigen is known for it. The data are from a study of graft-versus-host responses after intestinal transplantation. As for the study in general: Multivisceral, liver-intestinal, or isolated intestinal grafts were transplanted into recipients. For two to four years after anti-thymocyte globulin induction, all recipients took tacrolimus and steroids.

Germline V gives CDR1 MNHEY, CDR2 SMNVEV (reference sequence). V was shortened by 4 bases and J by 4 bases, with 13 bases between the two germline ends. There are 14 residues in the CDR3. Data came from immunoSEQ multiplex PCR; TCRdb stores just in-frame clones and leaves some out. The sample lists 90,000 to 150,000 clones; 85% to 95% were seen once. The TCR sequence derives from a human donor who received an intestinal transplant. Source: unstimulated CD8+ T cells sorted from spleen or lymph node cells, taken before intestinal transplant. This sequence joins TRBV27 and TRBJ1-1, with D tentatively TRBD1 (6 bases). The CDR3 protein is CASSSGGAGTEAFF. The CDR3 DNA sequence: TGTGCCAGCAGTTCCGGGGGCGCTGGCACTGAAGCTTTCTTT.